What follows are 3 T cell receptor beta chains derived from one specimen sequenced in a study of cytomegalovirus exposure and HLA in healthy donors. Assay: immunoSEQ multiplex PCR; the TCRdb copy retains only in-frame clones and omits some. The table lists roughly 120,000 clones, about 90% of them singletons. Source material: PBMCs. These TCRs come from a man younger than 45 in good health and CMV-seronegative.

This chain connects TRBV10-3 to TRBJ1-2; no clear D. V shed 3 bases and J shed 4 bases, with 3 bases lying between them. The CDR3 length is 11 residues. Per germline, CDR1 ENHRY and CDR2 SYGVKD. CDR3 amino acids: CAISDSYGYTF. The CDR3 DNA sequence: TGTGCCATCAGTGACAGCTATGGCTACACCTTC.

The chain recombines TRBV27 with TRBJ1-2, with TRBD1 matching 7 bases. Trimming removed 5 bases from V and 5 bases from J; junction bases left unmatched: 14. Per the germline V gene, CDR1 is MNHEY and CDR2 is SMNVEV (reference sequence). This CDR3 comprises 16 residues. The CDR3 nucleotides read TGTGCCAGCAGTCCCGACAGGGCCCCGAGGTTTTATGGCTACACCTTC. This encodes CASSPDRAPRFYGYTF.

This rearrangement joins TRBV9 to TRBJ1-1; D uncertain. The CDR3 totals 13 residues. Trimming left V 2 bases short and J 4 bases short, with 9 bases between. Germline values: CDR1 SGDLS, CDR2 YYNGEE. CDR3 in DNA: TGTGCCAGCAGCGTTGGCCAGGCCACTGAAGCTTTCTTT. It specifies CASSVGQATEAFF.